This TCR beta chain was sequenced in a study of blood T cell repertoires in COVID-19. The overall study: Material from acute and convalescent COVID-19 was sourced from the United States, Italy and Spain. Sources were T cells, B-cell-depleted T cells, or PBMCs; the material itself was cDNA or gDNA.

V shed 7 bases and J shed 2 bases, with 11 bases lying between them. CDR3 size: 14 residues. Looked up from germline, CDR1 is MNHEY and CDR2 is SVGAGI. As originally analysed: Estimation of nucleated cell counts was performed using reference gene primer amplification. The method was immunoSEQ multiplex PCR; TCRdb's version includes in-frame clones alone and lacks a portion of them. The V and J calls and clone size are taken from that table; D and trimming were inferred from the DNA. This repertoire shows 70,000 to 95,000 clones, approximately 88% found once; its top ten account for around 6.6%. The V and J genes are TRBV6-5 and TRBJ1-4; no firm D call. The sequenced material came from peripheral blood. The TCR was taken from a man between 65 and 79 years old with acute or convalescent COVID-19. The CDR3 sequence: CASMQERTNEKLFF. The CDR3 DNA reads as TGTGCCAGCATGCAAGAGCGGACTAATGAAAAACTGTTTTTT.